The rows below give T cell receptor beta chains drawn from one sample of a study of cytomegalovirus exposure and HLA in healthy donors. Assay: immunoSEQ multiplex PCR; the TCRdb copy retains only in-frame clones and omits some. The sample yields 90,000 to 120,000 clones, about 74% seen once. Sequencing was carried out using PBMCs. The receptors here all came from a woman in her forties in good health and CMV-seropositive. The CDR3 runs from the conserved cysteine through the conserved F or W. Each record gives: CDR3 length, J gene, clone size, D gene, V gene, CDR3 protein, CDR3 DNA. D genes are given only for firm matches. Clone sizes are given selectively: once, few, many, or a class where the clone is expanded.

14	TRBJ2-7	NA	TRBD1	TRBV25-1	CASSQAGGIYEQYF	TGTGCCAGCAGTCAGGCAGGGGGCATCTACGAGCAGTACTTC
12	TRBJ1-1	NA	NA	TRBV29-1	CSVRTEMAEAFF	TGCAGCGTTCGGACAGAGATGGCTGAAGCTTTCTTT
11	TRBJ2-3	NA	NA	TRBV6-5	CASSLGAVQYF	TGTGCCAGCAGTTTGGGGGCCGTGCAGTATTTT
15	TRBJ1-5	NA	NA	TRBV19	CASKSRTASNQPQHF	TGTGCCAGTAAGTCCCGGACTGCGAGCAATCAGCCCCAGCATTTT
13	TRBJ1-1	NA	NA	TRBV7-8	CASSLVEGTEAFF	TGTGCCAGCAGCTTAGTGGAGGGGACTGAAGCTTTCTTT
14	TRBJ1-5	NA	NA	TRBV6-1	CASSRFFEGKPQHF	TGTGCCAGCAGCCGCTTTTTTGAGGGAAAGCCCCAGCATTTT
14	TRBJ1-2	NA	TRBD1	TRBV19	CASSILGQVYGYTF	TGTGCCAGTAGTATCTTGGGACAGGTCTATGGCTACACCTTC
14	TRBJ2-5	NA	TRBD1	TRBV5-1	CASSLGQGEETQYF	TGCGCCAGCAGCTTGGGGCAGGGGGAAGAGACCCAGTACTTC
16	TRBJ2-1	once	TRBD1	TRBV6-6	CASSPARADRYDEQFF	TGTGCCAGCAGTCCAGCCAGGGCGGACAGGTACGATGAGCAGTTCTTC
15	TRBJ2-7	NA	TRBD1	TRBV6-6	CASSYKGQGTYEQYF	TGTGCCAGCAGTTACAAGGGACAGGGAACCTACGAGCAGTACTTC
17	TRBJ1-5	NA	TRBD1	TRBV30	CAWSPISGGLSNQPQHF	TGTGCCTGGAGTCCTATCTCAGGGGGGCTTAGCAATCAGCCCCAGCATTTT
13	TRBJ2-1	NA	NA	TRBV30	CAWSLSSYNEQFF	TGTGCCTGGAGCTTGAGCTCCTACAATGAGCAGTTCTTC
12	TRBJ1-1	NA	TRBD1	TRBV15	CATRRQGTEAFF	TGTGCCACCAGGAGACAGGGGACTGAAGCTTTCTTT
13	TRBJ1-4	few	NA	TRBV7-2	CASSLGPDEKLFF	TGTGCCAGCAGCTTAGGCCCGGATGAAAAACTGTTTTTT
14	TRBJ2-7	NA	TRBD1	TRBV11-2	CASSSRDRGYEQYF	TGTGCCAGCAGCTCTCGGGACAGGGGCTACGAGCAGTACTTC
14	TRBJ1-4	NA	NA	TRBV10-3	CAISDVRDGEKLFF	TGTGCCATCAGTGATGTCAGGGATGGTGAAAAACTGTTTTTT
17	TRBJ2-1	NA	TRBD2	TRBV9	CASSQYRSRARGDEQFF	TGTGCCAGCAGCCAATATCGGTCGAGGGCCCGGGGGGATGAGCAGTTCTTC
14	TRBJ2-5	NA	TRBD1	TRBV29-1	CSAEPGQVQETQYF	TGCAGCGCCGAACCTGGACAGGTACAAGAGACCCAGTACTTC
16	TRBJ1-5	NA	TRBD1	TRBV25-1	CASSEGGTGWNQPQHF	TGTGCCAGCAGTGAGGGGGGGACAGGGTGGAATCAGCCCCAGCATTTT
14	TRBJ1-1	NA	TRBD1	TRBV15	CATSRRGVDTEAFF	TGTGCCACCAGCCGCAGGGGGGTTGATACTGAAGCTTTCTTT
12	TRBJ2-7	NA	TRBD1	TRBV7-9	CASNRDRGTHHF	TGTGCCAGCAATAGGGACAGGGGAACTCACCACTTC
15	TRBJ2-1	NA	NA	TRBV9	CASSVLAGNYNEQFF	TGTGCCAGCAGCGTCTTAGCAGGGAACTACAATGAGCAGTTCTTC
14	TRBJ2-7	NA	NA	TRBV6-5	CASSYVLGDYEQYF	TGTGCCAGCAGTTATGTACTAGGCGACTACGAGCAGTACTTC
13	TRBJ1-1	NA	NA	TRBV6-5	CASSRHQRTEAFF	TGTGCCAGCAGTCGGCACCAGAGGACTGAAGCTTTCTTT
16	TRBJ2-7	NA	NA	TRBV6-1	CASSEILVSRGYEQYF	TGTGCCAGCAGTGAAATTTTAGTCTCGCGGGGCTACGAGCAGTACTTC
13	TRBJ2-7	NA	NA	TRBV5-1	CASSTGSTYEQYF	TGCGCCAGCAGCACCGGGTCAACCTACGAGCAGTACTTC
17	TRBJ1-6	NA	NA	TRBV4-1	CASSQDSRAGFNSPLHF	TGCGCCAGCAGCCAAGATAGTAGGGCAGGGTTTAATTCACCCCTCCACTTT